The entry that follows covers one T cell receptor beta chain sequence. During active infection, Seattle patients enrolled and were then monitored through disease. This entry belongs to a study of blood T cell repertoires in COVID-19. As for the study in general: Researchers got acute and convalescent COVID-19 samples from the United States, Italy and Spain. T cells, B-cell-depleted T cells, or PBMCs supplied cDNA or gDNA.

Methods used by the authors: Quantification of nucleated cells was approximated via reference gene primer amplification. Some clones are missing from TCRdb's copy, which holds only in-frame ones; the method was immunoSEQ multiplex PCR. V and J calls and clone size are copied from that table; D and trimming were computed from the DNA. The sample consists of 300,000 to 400,000 clones, around 87% of them appearing once. There are 16 residues in the CDR3. Trimming cost V 5 bases and J 9 bases; bases outside gene matches: 11. The germline V gene has CDR1 MDHEN and CDR2 SYDVKM. The sequence derives from a woman in her forties or fifties with COVID-19, enrolled during active disease. Sequencing used peripheral blood. The chain recombines TRBV28 with TRBJ1-5; 12 bases align to TRBD1. For the CDR3, the DNA is TGTGCCAGCAGTAAATTTGGGACAGGGGGCCCATGGCCCCAGCATTTT. The encoded protein is CASSKFGTGGPWPQHF.